A selection of T cell receptor beta chains follows, all from one sample in a study of blood T cell repertoires in COVID-19. The table came from immunoSEQ multiplex PCR; TCRdb's copy has only in-frame clones and leaves some out. The table lists roughly 230,000 clones, 83% of them singletons, with less than 7.5% in the top ten. Sample: peripheral blood. These receptors came from a woman aged 50 to 60 with acute or convalescent COVID-19. Both conserved end residues are part of each CDR3. The D gene is left open where the match is weak. A row's size may be missing; if present it is once, few, many or a size class.

D gene	CDR3 length	V gene	J gene	clone size	CDR3 protein	CDR3 DNA
TRBD2	15	TRBV5-1	TRBJ2-3	.	CASSGTSGVSDTQYF	TGCGCCAGCAGCGGGACTAGCGGGGTTTCGGATACGCAGTATTTT
.	15	TRBV6-5	TRBJ2-2	.	CASRESGVGTGELFF	TGTGCCAGCAGGGAGTCGGGAGTTGGCACCGGGGAGCTGTTTTTT
TRBD2	17	TRBV28	TRBJ2-1	.	CASSFTFAGLARNEQFF	TGTGCCAGCAGTTTTACCTTTGCGGGACTAGCGCGCAATGAGCAGTTCTTC
TRBD1	14	TRBV30	TRBJ2-5	.	CAWSRGQGSETQYF	TGTGCCTGGAGTCGGGGACAGGGATCCGAGACCCAGTACTTC
TRBD2	15	TRBV28	TRBJ2-7	.	CASSLSGGALGEQYF	TGTGCCAGCAGTTTAAGCGGGGGGGCCTTGGGCGAGCAGTACTTC
.	14	TRBV11-3	TRBJ2-7	.	CASSLGGGNYEQYF	TGTGCCAGCAGCTTGGGAGGGGGGAACTACGAGCAGTACTTC
.	12	TRBV29-1	TRBJ1-2	.	CSVGWGREGYTF	TGCAGCGTTGGTTGGGGGAGGGAGGGCTACACCTTC
.	17	TRBV3-1/TRBV3-2	TRBJ1-5	.	CASSQEAGDYLNQPQHF	TGTGCCAGCAGCCAAGAAGCAGGAGACTACCTCAATCAGCCCCAGCATTTT
.	13	TRBV2	TRBJ1-2	.	CASSDTLGVGYTF	TGTGCCAGCAGTGACACCCTAGGTGTTGGCTACACCTTC
.	16	TRBV27	TRBJ2-1	once	CASSGFGGIKNNEQFF	TGTGCCAGCAGTGGATTTGGAGGGATAAAGAACAATGAGCAGTTCTTC
.	14	TRBV27	TRBJ1-6	few	CASTQGLPNSPLHF	TGTGCCAGCACCCAGGGCCTCCCTAATTCACCCCTCCACTTT
.	15	TRBV11-2	TRBJ1-3	.	CASSAGFSSGNTIYF	TGTGCCAGCAGCGCAGGGTTCAGCTCTGGAAACACCATATATTTT
TRBD2	15	TRBV7-2	TRBJ2-1	.	CASSWTSGGYNEQFF	TGTGCCAGCAGCTGGACTAGCGGGGGGTACAATGAGCAGTTCTTC
.	12	TRBV30	TRBJ1-6	once	CAWSPERSPLHF	TGTGCCTGGAGTCCAGAGCGGTCACCCCTCCACTTT
TRBD2	13	TRBV30	TRBJ2-1	.	CAWSSGKHNEQFF	TGTGCCTGGAGTAGCGGGAAGCACAATGAGCAGTTCTTC
TRBD2	17	TRBV12-5	TRBJ2-5	.	CASGLPPLAGGLETQYF	TGTGCTAGTGGTTTGCCCCCTCTAGCGGGGGGGTTAGAGACCCAGTACTTC
.	16	TRBV28	TRBJ1-6	.	CASSLDPSGLDSPLHF	TGTGCCAGCAGTTTAGACCCCAGCGGGTTGGATTCACCCCTCCACTTT
.	11	TRBV2	TRBJ1-2	.	CASRQIYGYTF	TGTGCCAGCAGACAGATCTATGGCTACACCTTC
TRBD1	15	TRBV7-2	TRBJ2-3	.	CASSSGTGGPDTQYF	TGTGCCAGCAGTTCCGGGACAGGGGGACCAGATACGCAGTATTTT
TRBD2	15	TRBV6-1	TRBJ2-1	.	CASSEASGGANEQFF	TGTGCCAGCAGTGAAGCTAGCGGGGGGGCCAATGAGCAGTTCTTC
.	14	TRBV3-1/TRBV3-2	TRBJ1-2	.	CASSQLTPNYGYTF	TGTGCCAGCAGCCAACTGACACCAAACTATGGCTACACCTTC
TRBD1	14	TRBV18	TRBJ2-7	.	CASSPPGQLYEQYF	TGTGCCAGCTCACCACCGGGACAGCTCTACGAGCAGTACTTC
TRBD1	14	TRBV10-3	TRBJ1-6	.	CAISAGGGSSPLHF	TGTGCCATCAGTGCTGGAGGGGGCAGCTCACCCCTCCACTTT
.	13	TRBV9	TRBJ1-2	.	CASSVAGDYGYTF	TGTGCCAGCAGCGTAGCCGGGGACTATGGCTACACCTTC
.	11	TRBV7-2	TRBJ2-1	.	CASSFSVWQFF	TGTGCCAGCAGCTTTTCTGTCTGGCAGTTCTTC
.	12	TRBV6-5	TRBJ2-1	.	CASSYPRREQFF	TGTGCCAGCAGTTACCCTAGGAGGGAGCAGTTCTTC
.	17	TRBV5-1	TRBJ2-5	.	CASSFRGLGRDWETQYF	TGCGCCAGCAGCTTCCGGGGCCTGGGGCGGGATTGGGAGACCCAGTACTTC
.	16	TRBV9	TRBJ1-1	once	CASSPLWVASNTEAFF	TGTGCCAGCAGCCCGTTGTGGGTAGCATCGAACACTGAAGCTTTCTTT
.	14	TRBV9	TRBJ2-3	.	CASSVALDRGTQYF	TGTGCCAGCAGCGTAGCTCTAGACCGAGGTACGCAGTATTTT
TRBD2	15	TRBV28	TRBJ2-4	.	CASSLGGDGKNIQYF	TGTGCCAGCAGTTTAGGGGGGGATGGCAAAAACATTCAGTACTTC
.	16	TRBV6-2/TRBV6-3	TRBJ2-7	.	CASSYSSGLGSYEQYF	TGTGCCAGCAGTTACTCTTCAGGGTTGGGGTCCTACGAGCAGTACTTC
TRBD1	17	TRBV14	TRBJ2-1	.	CASSQDPDRASYNEQFF	TGTGCCAGCAGCCAAGACCCCGACAGGGCGTCCTACAATGAGCAGTTCTTC
.	13	TRBV10-1	TRBJ1-1	.	CASSESGGSAAFF	TGCGCCAGCAGTGAGTCCGGGGGATCGGCGGCTTTCTTT
.	12	TRBV7-9	TRBJ2-7	.	CASSSQFYEQYF	TGTGCCAGCAGCTCACAGTTTTACGAGCAGTACTTC